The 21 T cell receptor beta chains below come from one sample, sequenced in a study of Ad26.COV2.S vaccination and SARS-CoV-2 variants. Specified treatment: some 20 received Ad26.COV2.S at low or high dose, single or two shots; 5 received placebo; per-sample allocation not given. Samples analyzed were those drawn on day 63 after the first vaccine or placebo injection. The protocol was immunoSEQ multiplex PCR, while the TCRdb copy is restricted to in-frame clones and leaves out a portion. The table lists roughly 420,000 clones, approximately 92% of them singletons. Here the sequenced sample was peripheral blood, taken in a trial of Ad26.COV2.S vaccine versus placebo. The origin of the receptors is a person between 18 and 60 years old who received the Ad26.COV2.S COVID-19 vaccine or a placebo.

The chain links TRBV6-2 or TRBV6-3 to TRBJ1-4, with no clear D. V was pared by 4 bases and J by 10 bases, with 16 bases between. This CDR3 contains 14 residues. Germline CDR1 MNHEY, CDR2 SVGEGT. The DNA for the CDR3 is TGTGCCAGCAGTTGGCCCCCAGTCGAGGGAAAACTGTTTTTT. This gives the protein CASSWPPVEGKLFF.

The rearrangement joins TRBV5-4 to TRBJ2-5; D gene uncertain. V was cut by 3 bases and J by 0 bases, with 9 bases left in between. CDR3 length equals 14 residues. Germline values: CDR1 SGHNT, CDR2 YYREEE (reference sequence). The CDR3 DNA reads TGTGCCAGCAGCTGGGATGGGCACCAAGAGACCCAGTACTTC. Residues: CASSWDGHQETQYF. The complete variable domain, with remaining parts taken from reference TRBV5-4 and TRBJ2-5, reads ETGVTQSPTHLIKTRGQQVTLRCSSQSGHNTVSWYQQALGQGPQFIFQYYREEENGRGNFPPRFSGLQFPNYSSELNVNALELDDSALYLCASSWDGHQETQYFGPGTRLLVL.

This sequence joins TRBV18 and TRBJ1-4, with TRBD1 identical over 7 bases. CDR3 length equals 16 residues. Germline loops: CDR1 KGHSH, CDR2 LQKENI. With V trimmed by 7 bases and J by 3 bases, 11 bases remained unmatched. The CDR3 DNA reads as TGTGCCAGCTATCCCCCCCCGGGACAGCCTAATGAAAAACTGTTTTTT. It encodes CASYPPPGQPNEKLFF.

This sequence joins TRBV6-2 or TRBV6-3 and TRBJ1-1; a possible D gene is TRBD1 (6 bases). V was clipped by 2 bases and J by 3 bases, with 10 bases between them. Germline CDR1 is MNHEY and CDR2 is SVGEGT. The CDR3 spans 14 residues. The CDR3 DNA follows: TGTGCCAGCAGTTACGCCCAGGGGTACACTGAAGCTTTCTTT. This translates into CASSYAQGYTEAFF.

The chain's CDR3 is CASLTGDTYEQYF. In DNA form, the CDR3 reads TGTGCCAGCCTTACGGGCGATACCTACGAGCAGTACTTC. The V and J genes are TRBV28 and TRBJ2-7; unclear D gene. The germline V and J ends were trimmed by 8 bases and 2 bases, with 13 bases remaining between them. This CDR3 has 13 amino acids. CDR1 MDHEN and CDR2 SYDVKM come from the germline V gene.

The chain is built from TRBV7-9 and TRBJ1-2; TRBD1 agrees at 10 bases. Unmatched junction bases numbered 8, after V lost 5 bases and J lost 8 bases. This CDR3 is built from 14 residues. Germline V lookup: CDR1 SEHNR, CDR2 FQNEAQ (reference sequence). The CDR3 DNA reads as TGTGCCAGCAGCCGCCGGGACAGGGGAGGAGGCTACACCTTC. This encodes CASSRRDRGGGYTF.

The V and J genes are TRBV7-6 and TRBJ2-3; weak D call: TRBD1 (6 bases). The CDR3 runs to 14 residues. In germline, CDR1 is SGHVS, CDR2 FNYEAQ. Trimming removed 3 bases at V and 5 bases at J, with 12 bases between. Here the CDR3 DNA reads TGTGCCAGCAGCTTCGGACAGAGTCTAGATACGCAGTATTTT. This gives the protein CASSFGQSLDTQYF.

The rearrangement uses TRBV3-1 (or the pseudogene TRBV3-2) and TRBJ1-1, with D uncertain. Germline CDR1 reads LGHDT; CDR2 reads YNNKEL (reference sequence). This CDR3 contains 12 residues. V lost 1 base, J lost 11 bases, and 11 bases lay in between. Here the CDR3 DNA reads TGTGCCAGCAGCCAAGGAAGTCAACCGGCTTTCTTT. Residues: CASSQGSQPAFF.

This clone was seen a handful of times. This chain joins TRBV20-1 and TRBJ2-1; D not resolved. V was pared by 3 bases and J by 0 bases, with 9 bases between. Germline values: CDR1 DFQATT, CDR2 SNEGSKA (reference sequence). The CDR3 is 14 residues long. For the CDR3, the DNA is TGCAGTGCTAGTCGACCCATCTCCTACAATGAGCAGTTCTTC. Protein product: CSASRPISYNEQFF.

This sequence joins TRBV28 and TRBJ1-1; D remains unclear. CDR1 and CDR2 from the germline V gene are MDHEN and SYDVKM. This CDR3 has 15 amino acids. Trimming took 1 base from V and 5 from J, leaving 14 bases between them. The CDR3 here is CASSLLVGRATEAFF. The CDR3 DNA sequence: TGTGCCAGCAGTTTATTGGTAGGGCGAGCGACTGAAGCTTTCTTT. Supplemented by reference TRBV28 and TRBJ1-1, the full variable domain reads DVKVTQSSRYLVKRTGEKVFLECVQDMDHENMFWYRQDPGLGLRLIYFSYDVKMKEKGDIPEGYSVSREKKERFSLILESASTNQTSMYLCASSLLVGRATEAFFGQGTRLTVV.

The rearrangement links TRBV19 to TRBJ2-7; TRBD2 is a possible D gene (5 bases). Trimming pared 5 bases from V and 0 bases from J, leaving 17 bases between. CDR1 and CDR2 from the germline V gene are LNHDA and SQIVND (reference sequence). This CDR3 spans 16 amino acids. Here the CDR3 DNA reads TGTGCCAGTAGTCCCACCCAGCGGAGGAGCTCCTACGAGCAGTACTTC. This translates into CASSPTQRRSSYEQYF.

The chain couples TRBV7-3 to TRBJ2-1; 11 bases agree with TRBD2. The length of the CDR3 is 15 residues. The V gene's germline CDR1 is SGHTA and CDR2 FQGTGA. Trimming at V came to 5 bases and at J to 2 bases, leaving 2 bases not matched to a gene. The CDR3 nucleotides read TGTGCCAGCAGCGCACTAGCGGGAGCCTACAATGAGCAGTTCTTC. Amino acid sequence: CASSALAGAYNEQFF. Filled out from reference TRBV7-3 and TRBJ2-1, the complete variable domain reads GAGVSQTPSNKVTEKGKYVELRCDPISGHTALYWYRQSLGQGPEFLIYFQGTGAADDSGLPNDRFFAVRPEGSVSTLKIQRTERGDSAVYLCASSALAGAYNEQFFGPGTRLTVL.

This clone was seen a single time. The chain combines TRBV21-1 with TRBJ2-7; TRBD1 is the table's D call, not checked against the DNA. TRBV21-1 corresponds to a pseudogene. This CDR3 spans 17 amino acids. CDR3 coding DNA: TGTGCCAGCAGCAAAGGGGACAGGGCCCGGAGCTCCTACGAGCAGTACGTC. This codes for CASSKGDRARSSYEQYV.

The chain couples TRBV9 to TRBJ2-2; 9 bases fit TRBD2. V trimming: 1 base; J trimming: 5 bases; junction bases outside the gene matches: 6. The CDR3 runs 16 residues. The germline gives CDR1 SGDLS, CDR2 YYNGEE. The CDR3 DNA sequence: TGTGCCAGCAGCGTACTAGCGGGAACACGGACCGGGGAGCTGTTTTTT. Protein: CASSVLAGTRTGELFF.

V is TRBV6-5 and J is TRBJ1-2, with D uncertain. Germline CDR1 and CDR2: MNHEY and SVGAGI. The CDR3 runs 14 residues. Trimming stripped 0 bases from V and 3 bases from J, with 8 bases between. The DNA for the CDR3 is TGTGCCAGCAGTTACTCGAAAGCATACTATGGCTACACCTTC. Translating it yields CASSYSKAYYGYTF.

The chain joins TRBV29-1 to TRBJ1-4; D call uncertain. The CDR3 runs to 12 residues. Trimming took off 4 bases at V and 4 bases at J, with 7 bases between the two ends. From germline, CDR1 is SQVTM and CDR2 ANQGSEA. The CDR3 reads CSVGGDNEKLFF. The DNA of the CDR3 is TGCAGCGTTGGCGGGGATAATGAAAAACTGTTTTTT. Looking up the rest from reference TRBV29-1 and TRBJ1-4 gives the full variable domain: SAVISQKPSRDICQRGTSLTIQCQVDSQVTMMFWYRQQPGQSLTLIATANQGSEATYESGFVIDKFPISRPNLTFSTLTVSNMSPEDSSIYLCSVGGDNEKLFFGSGTQLSVL.

CDR3 amino acids: CASSASLGANYGYTF. DNA for the CDR3: TGTGCCAGCAGCGCGAGCCTCGGAGCTAACTATGGCTACACCTTC. The chain couples TRBV7-2 to TRBJ1-2; no definite D call. Trimming removed 5 bases from V and 0 bases from J, with 13 bases in between. The CDR3 spans 15 residues. Germline CDR1 reads SGHTA; CDR2 reads FQGNSA.

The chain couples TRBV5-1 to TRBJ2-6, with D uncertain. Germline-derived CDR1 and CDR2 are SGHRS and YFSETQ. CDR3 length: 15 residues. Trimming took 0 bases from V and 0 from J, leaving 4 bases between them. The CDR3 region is CASSLASSGANVLTF. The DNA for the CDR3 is TGCGCCAGCAGCTTGGCCAGCTCTGGGGCCAACGTCCTGACTTTC. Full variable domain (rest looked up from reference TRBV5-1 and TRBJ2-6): KAGVTQTPRYLIKTRGQQVTLSCSPISGHRSVSWYQQTPGQGLQFLFEYFSETQRNKGNFPGRFSGRQFSNSRSEMNVSTLELGDSALYLCASSLASSGANVLTFGAGSRLTVL.

The CDR3 is CASSQEWMGTGELFF. DNA for the CDR3: TGTGCCAGCAGCCAAGAGTGGATGGGCACCGGGGAGCTGTTTTTT. The chain joins TRBV4-2 to TRBJ2-2; no reliable D call. Germline V gene data show CDR1 as LGHNA and CDR2 as YNFKEQ. Trimming removed 0 bases at V and 4 bases at J, with 9 bases between. The length of the CDR3 is 15 residues.

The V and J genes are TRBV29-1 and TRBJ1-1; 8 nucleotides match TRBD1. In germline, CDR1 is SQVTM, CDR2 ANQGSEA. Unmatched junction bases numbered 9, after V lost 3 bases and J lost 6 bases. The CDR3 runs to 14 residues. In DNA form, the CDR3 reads TGCAGCGTTGATGGAGGACAGGGTGGCTCTGAAGCTTTCTTT. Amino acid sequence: CSVDGGQGGSEAFF. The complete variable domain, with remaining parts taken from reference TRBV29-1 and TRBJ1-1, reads SAVISQKPSRDICQRGTSLTIQCQVDSQVTMMFWYRQQPGQSLTLIATANQGSEATYESGFVIDKFPISRPNLTFSTLTVSNMSPEDSSIYLCSVDGGQGGSEAFFGQGTRLTVV.

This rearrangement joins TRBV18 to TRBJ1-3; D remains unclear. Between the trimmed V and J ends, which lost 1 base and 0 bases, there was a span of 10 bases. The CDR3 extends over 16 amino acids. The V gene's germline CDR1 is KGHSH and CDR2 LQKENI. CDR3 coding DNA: TGTGCCAGCTCACCACGCCAGGTGAGCTCTGGAAACACCATATATTTT. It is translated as CASSPRQVSSGNTIYF. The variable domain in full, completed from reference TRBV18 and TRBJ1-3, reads NAGVMQNPRHLVRRRGQEARLRCSPMKGHSHVYWYRQLPEEGLKFMVYLQKENIIDESGMPKERFSAEFPKEGPSILRIQQVVRGDSAAYFCASSPRQVSSGNTIYFGEGSWLTVV.